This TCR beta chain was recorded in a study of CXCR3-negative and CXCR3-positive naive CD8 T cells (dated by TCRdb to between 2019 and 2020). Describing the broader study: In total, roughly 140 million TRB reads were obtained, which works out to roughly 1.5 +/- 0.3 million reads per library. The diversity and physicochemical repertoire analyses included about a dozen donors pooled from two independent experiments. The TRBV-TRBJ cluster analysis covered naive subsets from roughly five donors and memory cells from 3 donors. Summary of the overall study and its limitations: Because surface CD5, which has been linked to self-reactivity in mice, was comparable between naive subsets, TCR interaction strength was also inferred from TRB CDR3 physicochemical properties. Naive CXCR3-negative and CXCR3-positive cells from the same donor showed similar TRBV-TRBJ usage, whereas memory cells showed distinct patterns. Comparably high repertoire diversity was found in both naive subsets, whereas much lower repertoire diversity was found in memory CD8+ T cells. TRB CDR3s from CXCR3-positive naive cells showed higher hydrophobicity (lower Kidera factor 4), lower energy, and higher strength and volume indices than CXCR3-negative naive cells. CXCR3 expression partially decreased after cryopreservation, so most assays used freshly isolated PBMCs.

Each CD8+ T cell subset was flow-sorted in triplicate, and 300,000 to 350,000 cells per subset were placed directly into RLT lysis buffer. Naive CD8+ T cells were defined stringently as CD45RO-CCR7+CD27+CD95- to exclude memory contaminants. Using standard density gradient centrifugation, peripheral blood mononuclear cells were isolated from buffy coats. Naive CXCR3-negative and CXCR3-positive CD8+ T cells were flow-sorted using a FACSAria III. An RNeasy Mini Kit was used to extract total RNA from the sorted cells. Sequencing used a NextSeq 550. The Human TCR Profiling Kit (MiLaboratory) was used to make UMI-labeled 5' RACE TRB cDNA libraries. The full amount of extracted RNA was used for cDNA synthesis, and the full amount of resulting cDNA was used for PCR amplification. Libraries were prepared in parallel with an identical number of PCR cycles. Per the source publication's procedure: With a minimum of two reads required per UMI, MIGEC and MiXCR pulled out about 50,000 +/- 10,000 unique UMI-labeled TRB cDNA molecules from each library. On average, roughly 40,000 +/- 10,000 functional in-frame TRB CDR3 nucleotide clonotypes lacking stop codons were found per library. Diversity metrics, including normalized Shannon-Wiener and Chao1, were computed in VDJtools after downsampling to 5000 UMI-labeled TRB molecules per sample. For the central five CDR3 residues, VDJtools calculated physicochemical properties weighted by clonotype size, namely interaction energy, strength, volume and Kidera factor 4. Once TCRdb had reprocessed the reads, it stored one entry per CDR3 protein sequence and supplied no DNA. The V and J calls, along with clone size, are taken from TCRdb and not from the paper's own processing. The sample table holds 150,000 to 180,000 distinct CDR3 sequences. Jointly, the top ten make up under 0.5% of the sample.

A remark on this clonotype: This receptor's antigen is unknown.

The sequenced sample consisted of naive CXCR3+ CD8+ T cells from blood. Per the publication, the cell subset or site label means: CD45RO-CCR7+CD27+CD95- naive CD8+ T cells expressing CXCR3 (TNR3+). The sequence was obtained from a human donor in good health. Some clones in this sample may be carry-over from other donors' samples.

For the CDR3, the sequence is CATSDPRGVSNQPQHF. The sequence is built from TRBV24-1 and TRBJ1-5; TCRdb's assignment of TRBD1 cannot be checked, as there is no DNA. The CDR3 holds 16 amino acids from the cysteine to the phenylalanine. DNA was not recorded. Via the germline V gene, CDR1 is KGHDR and CDR2 SFDVKD.